This T cell receptor beta chain was captured in a study of vaccination and CD4 T cells after COVID-19. The CDR3 contains 15 residues. Judged by abundance, this clonotype is medium-sized. No antigen is known for it. Sequence data for DNA of cultured CD4+ T cells were generated by the Oncomine TCR Beta short-read assay. MiXCR, applied by TCRdb to the PCR reads, yields one record per CDR3 protein. The data hold 4,200 or so distinct CDR3 sequences, with around 20% observed a single time. Treatment in this sample: approximately 11-day PBMC culture with coronavirus spike peptide pools or control peptides (ViraFEST assay).

The sequence was collected from a human donor who had recovered from COVID-19. Sequencing used CD4+ T cells from blood, cultured in vitro. The gene calls are TRBV21-1 and TRBJ2-5. TRBV21-1 has pseudogene status. Here the CDR3 DNA reads TGTGCCAGCAGCAAACCGCAGAGACCACAAGAGACCCAGTACTTC. Translated: CASSKPQRPQETQYF.